This TCR beta chain was retrieved from a study of T cell responses to AZD1222 COVID-19 vaccine. Concerning this clone: Its antigen remains unknown.

Overall study results and limits: Repertoires were obtained only post-peak T cell response.

Germline-derived CDR1 and CDR2 are MGHDK and SYGVNS. With 4 bases removed from V and 6 bases from J, the gap between germline ends came to 13 bases. The CDR3 has 14 residues. Measured with immunoSEQ multiplex PCR; TCRdb has only the in-frame clones, and not every one. This table has 150,000 to 200,000 clones, over 90% appearing once. The receptor was derived from an adult in good health. The gene calls are TRBV25-1 and TRBJ1-3; D remains unclear. Sequenced material: peripheral blood, taken on day 0 of AZD1222 vaccination. The CDR3 bases are TGTGCCAGCAGTGCGGACGGAGCATTAAACACCATATATTTT. This encodes CASSADGALNTIYF.